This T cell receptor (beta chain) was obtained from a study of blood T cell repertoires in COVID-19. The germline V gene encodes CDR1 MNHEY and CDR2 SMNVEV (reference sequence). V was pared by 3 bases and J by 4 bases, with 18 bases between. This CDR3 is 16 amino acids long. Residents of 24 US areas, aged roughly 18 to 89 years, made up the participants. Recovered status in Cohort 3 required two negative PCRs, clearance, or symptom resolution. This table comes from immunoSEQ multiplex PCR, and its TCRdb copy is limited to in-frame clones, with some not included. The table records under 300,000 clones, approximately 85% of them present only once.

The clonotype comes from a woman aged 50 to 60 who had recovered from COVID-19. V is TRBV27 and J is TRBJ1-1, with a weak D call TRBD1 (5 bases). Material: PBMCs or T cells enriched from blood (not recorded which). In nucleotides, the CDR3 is TGTGCCAGCAGTTTTCTATCAGGGATGAGGAGCACTGAAGCTTTCTTT. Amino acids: CASSFLSGMRSTEAFF.